One and the same sample provided the 30 T cell receptor beta chains below, sequenced in a study of CD8+ T cells in alopecia areata. Sequencing used cDNA as its template, made by extracting RNA and reverse transcribing it. The data were produced by immunoSEQ multiplex PCR, yet TCRdb's version contains in-frame clones alone and is incomplete. The sample has approximately 150,000 clones; around three fifths are singletons. The treatment here: oral pan-JAK inhibitor, 5-10 mg twice daily. The source material was CD4+ T cells sorted from blood, sampled at week 24, from a patient treated with tofacitinib. The receptors were gathered from a human donor with alopecia areata.

V usage is TRBV30 and J usage is TRBJ2-5, with 14 bases fitting TRBD2. CDR1 and CDR2 from the germline V gene are GTSNPN and SVGIG (reference sequence). J was trimmed by 5 bases and V by 6 bases; bases with no gene match: 5. There are 14 residues in the CDR3. This chain's CDR3 is CACRLAGGRETQYF. Written as DNA, the CDR3 is TGTGCCTGCAGACTAGCGGGGGGGCGGGAGACCCAGTACTTC. Together with reference TRBV30 and TRBJ2-5, the CDR3 gives the full variable domain: SQTIHQWPATLVQPVGSPLSLECTVEGTSNPNLYWYRQAAGRGLQLLFYSVGIGQISSEVPQNLSASRPQDRQFILSSKKLLLSDSGFYLCACRLAGGRETQYFGPGTRLLVL.

The chain links TRBV27 to TRBJ1-2; D is ambiguous. CDR1 is MNHEY and CDR2 is SMNVEV in the germline V gene (reference sequence). CDR3 length: 13 residues. Trimming removed 4 bases from V and 8 bases from J, with 14 bases in between. The CDR3 sequence: CASSSRGISGYTF. Written as DNA, the CDR3 is TGTGCCAGCAGTTCGCGGGGAATCTCGGGCTACACCTTC.

This sequence joins TRBV30 and TRBJ2-3, with 12 nucleotides matching TRBD2. The junction had 2 bases not matched to a gene; V was cut back by 0 bases and J by 1 base. Germline assignment: CDR1 GTSNPN and CDR2 SVGIG (reference sequence). The CDR3 runs to 16 residues. In nucleotides, the CDR3 is TGTGCCTGGAGTGTACTAGCGGGGGGCGGCACAGATACGCAGTATTTT. It specifies CAWSVLAGGGTDTQYF. Complete variable domain (other parts from reference TRBV30 and TRBJ2-3): SQTIHQWPATLVQPVGSPLSLECTVEGTSNPNLYWYRQAAGRGLQLLFYSVGIGQISSEVPQNLSASRPQDRQFILSSKKLLLSDSGFYLCAWSVLAGGGTDTQYFGPGTRLTVL.

The V gene is TRBV27, the J gene TRBJ1-1, with 12 bases fitting TRBD1. CDR1 is MNHEY and CDR2 is SMNVEV in the germline V gene (reference sequence). J gave up 6 bases and V 5 bases, and 7 bases lay outside the gene matches. This CDR3 region has 15 residues. The CDR3 protein is CASSTGQGAGAEAFF. Here the CDR3 DNA reads TGTGCCAGCAGTACGGGACAGGGGGCCGGAGCTGAAGCTTTCTTT.

J is TRBJ2-7 and V is TRBV5-1, with 7 bases lining up with TRBD1. V dropped 4 bases and J dropped 7; count of bases not matched to a gene: 11. From germline, CDR1 is SGHRS and CDR2 YFSETQ. The CDR3 extends over 14 amino acids. The CDR3 bases are TGCGCCAGCAGCGACCGGGACAGCTTGGTGGAGCAGTACTTC. Protein sequence: CASSDRDSLVEQYF.

DNA for the CDR3: TGTGCCTGGAGTGTAATGGGGACAGCAAACACTGAAGCTTTCTTT. Translated: CAWSVMGTANTEAFF. The chain recombines TRBV30 with TRBJ1-1; 7 bases line up with TRBD1. The junction had 6 bases not matched to a gene; V was cut back by 0 bases and J by 2 bases. Per the germline V gene, CDR1 is GTSNPN and CDR2 is SVGIG (reference sequence). The CDR3 is made up of 15 amino acids.

This sequence joins TRBV10-1 and TRBJ2-1, with 7 bases matching TRBD1. This CDR3 comprises 15 residues. Germline-derived CDR1 and CDR2 are WNHNN and SYGVQD (reference sequence). Trimming took 2 bases from V and 6 from J; bases not matched to a gene: 7. DNA of the CDR3: TGCGCCAGCAGTGAGAGTGGGACAGATCCCAATGAGCAGTTCTTC. Its translation: CASSESGTDPNEQFF.

This chain uses TRBV5-1 with TRBJ1-4; a possible D gene is TRBD1 (5 bases). Germline V gene lookup returns CDR1 SGHRS and CDR2 YFSETQ. The CDR3 totals 14 residues. V was cut by 0 bases and J by 3 bases, with 6 bases left in between. CDR3 amino acids: CASSLGGANEKLFF. Written as DNA, the CDR3 is TGCGCCAGCAGCTTGGGAGGGGCTAATGAAAAACTGTTTTTT.

J is TRBJ1-4 and V is TRBV7-6; perhaps TRBD1 as D (5 bases). CDR1 and CDR2 from the germline V gene are SGHVS and FNYEAQ. CDR3 length: 13 amino acids. Trimming stripped 7 bases from V and 10 bases from J, with 16 bases between. The CDR3 DNA follows: TGTGCCAGCACCATCGGACGGGGGGGAAAACTGTTTTTT. Its protein product is CASTIGRGGKLFF.

The chain combines TRBV30 with TRBJ1-1; a weak D match, TRBD1 (5 bases). This CDR3 contains 13 residues. Trimming took 3 bases from V and 5 from J, leaving 13 bases between them. In germline, CDR1 is GTSNPN, CDR2 SVGIG (reference sequence). CDR3 region: CAWRWDGDTEAFF. CDR3 nucleotides: TGTGCCTGGAGATGGGACGGGGATACTGAAGCTTTCTTT. Based on the CDR3 plus reference TRBV30 and TRBJ1-1, the full variable domain is SQTIHQWPATLVQPVGSPLSLECTVEGTSNPNLYWYRQAAGRGLQLLFYSVGIGQISSEVPQNLSASRPQDRQFILSSKKLLLSDSGFYLCAWRWDGDTEAFFGQGTRLTVV.

The table lists this clone with a few counts. The chain recombines TRBV21-1 with TRBJ1-1. TRBV21-1 is listed as a pseudogene. The CDR3 totals 17 residues. DNA of the CDR3: TGTGCCAGCAGCCCTCCTTCATCGGGCCGACAGAACACTGAAGCTTTCTTT. It translates to CASSPPSSGRQNTEAFF.

This clone was counted a single time. The gene calls are TRBV5-6 and TRBJ2-1; a possible D gene is TRBD2 (6 bases). The CDR3 runs to 16 residues. CDR1 and CDR2 from the germline V gene are SGHDT and YYEEEE. Trimming shortened V by 2 bases and J by 0 bases, and 12 bases separated the two germline ends. The CDR3 protein is CASSFGGVFSYNEQFF. CDR3 DNA sequence: TGTGCCAGCAGCTTCGGCGGGGTGTTCTCCTACAATGAGCAGTTCTTC.

The chain links TRBV4-2 to TRBJ1-6; TRBD1 matches at 7 bases. V lost 1 base, J lost 0 bases, and 9 bases stayed unmatched. Germline V gene data show CDR1 as LGHNA and CDR2 as YNFKEQ. The CDR3 is made up of 19 amino acids. CDR3 sequence (DNA): TGTGCCAGCAGCCAAGTCTCCGGGACAGCGAACTCCTATAATTCACCCCTCCACTTT. The encoded protein is CASSQVSGTANSYNSPLHF.

The rearrangement joins TRBV6-6 to TRBJ1-2; D might be TRBD1 (5 bases). The CDR3 totals 14 residues. Germline-derived CDR1 and CDR2 are MNHNY and SVGAGI (reference sequence). V lost 4 bases and J lost 6, with 15 bases in between. CDR3 bases: TGTGCCAGCAGTTCTCACTCAGGGCGGGATGGCTACACCTTC. This gives the protein CASSSHSGRDGYTF.

This rearrangement joins TRBV14 to TRBJ1-2; D is unclear. The germline V and J ends were trimmed by 6 bases and 2 bases, with 10 bases remaining between them. Germline CDR1 reads SGHDN; CDR2 reads FVKESK. The CDR3 covers 13 residues. For the CDR3, the DNA is TGTGCCAGCAGTACTACAGAAAACTATGGCTACACCTTC. It specifies CASSTTENYGYTF.

The chain recombines TRBV4-1 with TRBJ2-3, with 7 bases fitting TRBD2. The V and J ends lost 0 bases and 5 bases, in that order; junction bases with no gene match: 2. CDR1 and CDR2 from the germline V gene are MGHRA and YSYEKL. CDR3 length: 14 amino acids. This CDR3 is CASSQDTSVDTQYF. Written as DNA, the CDR3 is TGCGCCAGCAGCCAAGATACTAGCGTAGATACGCAGTATTTT.

This sequence joins TRBV13 and TRBJ2-2; weak D call: TRBD2 (7 bases). Looked up from germline, CDR1 is PRHDT and CDR2 is FYEKMQ (reference sequence). The CDR3 sequence is 18 residues long. V shed 1 base and J shed 6 bases, with 21 bases lying between them. The CDR3 DNA reads TGTGCCAGCAGCTTAGTCCGCGGGGGCCGAATGATCGCCGGGGAGCTGTTTTTT. Residues: CASSLVRGGRMIAGELFF.

The chain uses TRBV7-6 and TRBJ1-4; no firm D call. This CDR3 has 14 amino acids. The V gene's germline CDR1 is SGHVS and CDR2 FNYEAQ. V was shortened by 2 bases and J by 7 bases, with 11 bases between the two germline ends. As DNA, the CDR3 is TGTGCCAGCAGCTTAAACGGTGGGGTTGAAAAACTGTTTTTT. This sequence encodes CASSLNGGVEKLFF.

The V and J genes are TRBV6-5 and TRBJ1-2; D call uncertain. This CDR3 spans 14 amino acids. Germline CDR1 MNHEY, CDR2 SVGAGI. The germline V and J ends were trimmed by 5 bases and 6 bases, with 16 bases remaining between them. In nucleotides, the CDR3 is TGTGCCAGCAGTGTTATCTCAGGAGCCCATGGCTACACCTTC. It codes for CASSVISGAHGYTF.

V and J are TRBV29-1 and TRBJ2-3; 12 bases are shared with TRBD2. Germline-derived CDR1 and CDR2 are SQVTM and ANQGSEA. This CDR3 has 14 residues. J gave up 3 bases and V 7 bases, and 5 bases lay outside the gene matches. The CDR3, as DNA: TGCAGCGGCCAACTAGCGGGGGGAACAGATACGCAGTATTTT. Encoded protein: CSGQLAGGTDTQYF.

The chain combines TRBV30 with TRBJ1-4; perhaps TRBD1 as D (5 bases). Trimming cost V 5 bases and J 6 bases, with 13 bases left between them. This CDR3 region has 13 residues. Looked up from germline, CDR1 is GTSNPN and CDR2 is SVGIG (reference sequence). CDR3 in amino acids: CAWSRGIYEKLFF. Here the CDR3 DNA reads TGTGCCTGGTCTCGGGGGATATATGAAAAACTGTTTTTT.

This clone was counted between two and nine times. The V and J genes are TRBV14 and TRBJ1-2, with D possibly being TRBD1 (5 bases). V was shortened by 1 base and J by 5 bases, with 5 bases between the two germline ends. CDR1 is SGHDN, CDR2 FVKESK, per germline. CDR3 length equals 12 residues. CDR3: CASSQAGYGYTF. In nucleotides, the CDR3 is TGTGCCAGCAGCCAAGCAGGGTATGGCTACACCTTC.

This clone was detected a few times. The chain recombines TRBV6-1 with TRBJ2-1; no reliable D call. Trimming left V 2 bases short and J 0 bases short, with 8 bases between. The germline gives CDR1 MNHNS, CDR2 SASEGT. The CDR3 is 15 amino acids. CDR3 sequence (DNA): TGTGCCAGCAGTGAAAATCTAGGCTCCTACAATGAGCAGTTCTTC. Its translation is CASSENLGSYNEQFF.

The rearrangement joins TRBV29-1 to TRBJ2-2; 8 nucleotides match TRBD1. The CDR3 is 14 amino acids. V lost 4 bases and J lost 5; bases outside the gene matches: 6. Germline loops: CDR1 SQVTM, CDR2 ANQGSEA. The chain's CDR3 is CSVGDRGRTGELFF. CDR3 nucleotide sequence: TGCAGCGTTGGAGACAGGGGAAGGACCGGGGAGCTGTTTTTT.

The chain uses TRBV29-1 and TRBJ2-5; D may be TRBD2 (5 bases). This CDR3 spans 15 amino acids. Germline loops: CDR1 SQVTM, CDR2 ANQGSEA. V lost 1 base to trimming and J lost 1 base, with 13 bases between them. The CDR3 DNA follows: TGCAGCGTTGAAGGTAGTCGGGGAACCCAAGAGACCCAGTACTTC. Its translation is CSVEGSRGTQETQYF. The variable domain in full, completed from reference TRBV29-1 and TRBJ2-5, reads SAVISQKPSRDICQRGTSLTIQCQVDSQVTMMFWYRQQPGQSLTLIATANQGSEATYESGFVIDKFPISRPNLTFSTLTVSNMSPEDSSIYLCSVEGSRGTQETQYFGPGTRLLVL.

The chain is built from TRBV29-1 and TRBJ1-1; no reliable D call. The V end was cut by 3 bases, the J end by 2 bases, with 7 bases between. This CDR3 has 12 amino acids. CDR1 SQVTM and CDR2 ANQGSEA come from the germline V gene. CDR3 coding DNA: TGCAGCGTTGACTCTAGAAACACTGAAGCTTTCTTT. Its translation is CSVDSRNTEAFF.

This chain connects TRBV11-1 to TRBJ2-7; no reliable D call. V lost 1 base and J 2 bases, leaving 15 bases between the germline ends. Germline loops: CDR1 SGHAT, CDR2 FQDESV (reference sequence). The CDR3 length is 16 residues. CDR3 protein: CASSLVVTAAPYEQYF. The CDR3 nucleotides are TGTGCCAGCAGCTTAGTAGTGACCGCCGCCCCCTACGAGCAGTACTTC. Based on the CDR3 plus reference TRBV11-1 and TRBJ2-7, the full variable domain is EAEVAQSPRYKITEKSQAVAFWCDPISGHATLYWYRQILGQGPELLVQFQDESVVDDSQLPKDRFSAERLKGVDSTLKIQPAELGDSAMYLCASSLVVTAAPYEQYFGPGTRLTVT.

The V gene is TRBV29-1, the J gene TRBJ1-1; the D gene is possibly TRBD1 (5 bases). V was pared by 7 bases and J by 0 bases, with 9 bases between. The CDR3 extends over 12 amino acids. Germline V lookup: CDR1 SQVTM, CDR2 ANQGSEA. Here the CDR3 reads CSAKGMNTEAFF. The DNA of the CDR3 is TGCAGCGCCAAGGGGATGAACACTGAAGCTTTCTTT.

This clone turned up a few times. V usage is TRBV6-1 and J usage is TRBJ2-5; no firm D call. This CDR3 region has 14 residues. Trimming pared 4 bases from V and 3 bases from J, leaving 12 bases between. Germline V gene lookup returns CDR1 MNHNS and CDR2 SASEGT. The CDR3 spells CASSGSATEETQYF. CDR3 in DNA: TGTGCCAGCAGTGGAAGCGCTACCGAAGAGACCCAGTACTTC.

The chain carries TRBV20-1 and TRBJ2-2; D uncertain. The CDR3 has 9 amino acids. V was clipped by 3 bases and J by 7 bases, with 0 bases between them. Per the germline V gene, CDR1 is DFQATT and CDR2 is SNEGSKA (reference sequence). The CDR3 region is CSASGELFF. The CDR3 coding sequence is TGCAGTGCTAGCGGGGAGCTGTTTTTT.